This T cell receptor beta chain was retrieved from a study of cytomegalovirus exposure and HLA in healthy donors. The PCR had 60 Vbeta and 13 Jbeta primers. The method was immunoSEQ multiplex PCR; TCRdb's version includes in-frame clones alone and lacks a portion of them. The table records more than 150,000 clones, more than 75% of them present only once. Healthy donors of bone marrow made up the group. Study-wide results and limits: It was approximately 150 TCR beta chains that were listed as cytomegalovirus-associated. A missense variant in DCLRE1C was later tied to TCR beta V- and J-gene trimming.

Germline CDR1 and CDR2: LNHDA and SQIVND (reference sequence). V lost 5 bases, J lost 7 bases, and 7 bases stayed unmatched. The CDR3 sequence is 15 residues long. As to this clone: Its specificity is not known.

The chain employs TRBV19 and TRBJ2-2; the match to TRBD1 covers 10 bases. Sequencing was performed on PBMCs. This TCR was sampled from a male donor in good health and CMV-seronegative. The CDR3 reads CASSEQGQGNGELFF. In nucleotides, the CDR3 is TGTGCCAGTAGTGAACAGGGACAGGGGAACGGGGAGCTGTTTTTT.